This TCR beta chain comes out of a study of persistence of HIV-infected CD4 T cells (dated by TCRdb to the early 2020s). Study-level background: CMV- and HIV-1 Gag-responding CD4+ T cells were isolated from ART-treated individuals so that antigen-driven clonal expansion of HIV-1-infected cells could be examined. For the TCR cluster analysis across participants, about 8 participants were included for CMV and more than 5 participants for Gag. Apart from a couple of participants who underwent leukapheresis at a single time point, peripheral blood samples of up to about 180 mL were collected from participants at multiple time points. Proviral sequencing was used to assess clonality among infected cells, whereas TCRbeta sequencing gauged the clonality of all cells within each sorted population. Suppressive ART had been received by participants for a median of roughly 8 years.

This specimen's treatment or condition label, interpreted: suppressive antiretroviral therapy. Cells were stimulated with a pool of overlapping HIV-1 Gag 15-mer peptides at about 1 ug per peptide per mL. Memory CD4+ T cells that did not respond, being CD40L-negative, CD69-negative and CD45RO-high, were sorted as memory populations depleted of antigen-responding cells. HIV-1-infected adults in whom suppressive ART had been started during chronic infection were enrolled as participants. Participants had undetectable plasma HIV-1 RNA below 50 copies/mL for at least 4 years. To be included, participants needed a CD4+ T cell count above 400 cells/uL and a positive CMV serology. Before stimulation, PBMCs were isolated using density centrifugation and then depleted of CD8+ T cells. Stimulation of CD8-depleted PBMCs was carried out for approximately 18 hours with anti-CD28/CD49d costimulation, CD40-blocking antibody and enfuvirtide, to prevent new infections. Cell sorting was done on a Beckman Coulter MoFlo Legacy or XDP sorter, and dead cells were excluded with propidium iodide. Genomic DNA was extracted using the QIAamp DNA Mini Kit for samples with more than one million cells and using the Quick-DNA Microprep Kit for all other samples.

Points the paper makes about the study in general: Because the TCR analyses were done in bulk, restricting them to just the rare CMV-responding cells that actually carried HIV-1 proviruses was not possible. Within the same sorted populations, how oligoclonal the TCRs were correlated with how oligoclonal the proviruses were. Few individuals were included in the study, and only a limited range of antigens was tested. Significantly lower TCRbeta richness was observed in CMV- and Gag-responding cells than in anti-CD3/anti-CD28-responding cells, and higher oligoclonality was observed in CMV-responding cells than in CD3/CD28-stimulated and Gag-responding cells. Antigen-responding cells were enriched for degenerate expanded CDR3beta sequences, which suggests convergent selection of CD4+ responses to CMV and Gag.

V loses 6 bases, J loses 5 bases, and the germline ends lie 17 bases apart. The CDR3 has 15 amino acids, counting the end cysteine and phenylalanine. Of all the DNA, just the CDR3 is kept, 45 bases in frame from base 1. CDR1 and CDR2 are drawn from the germline V gene (reference sequence): SEHNR, FQNEAQ. This clone turned up a few times. Its antigen is currently not known. There are no base qualities to consult, and no much larger clone falls within one base. The immunoSEQ hsTCRB assay version 4 in survey mode was used to sequence TCRbeta repertoires from genomic DNA. Genomic DNA was diluted to 8 to 10 ng/uL, using up to roughly 1 ug per sample for TCRbeta sequencing. From the authors' description of their analysis: TCRbeta data analysis was done in ImmunoSeq Analyzer 3.0, and diversity was calculated on productive nucleotide rearrangements. Using the Immunarch R package, the improved Chao index served to estimate lower-bound TCR diversity and the Gini coefficient served to estimate clonality. Nucleotide rearrangements that differed but encoded the same CDR3beta amino acid sequence were counted as separate clonotypes. Differential abundance analysis found TCRbeta sequences that were significantly enriched in antigen-responding cells compared with anti-CD3/anti-CD28-activated cells. Using predicted peptide-MHC specificity as the basis, GLIPH2 grouped TCRs into clusters, both for each participant individually and for the merged data sets that combined participants. The clones in this table, taken by TCRdb from immuneACCESS, are in-frame only. Not every clone is retained; where verified, under half of the shortfall comes from an unresolved V gene, and the cause of the rest is unknown. The V and J calls and clone size come from that table; D and trimming were worked out from the DNA. A total of 35,000 or so clones appear in this sample, over 75% of them only once. The ten most abundant clones make up 5% to 7% of the sample.

The source of this sequence is an adult with HIV. The donor label of this sample is uncertain. Source: cultured CD4+ T cells from PBMCs, taken from a patient who received antiretroviral therapy. Explained via the paper, the cell subset or site label denotes: CD40L-CD69- CD45RO-high memory CD4 T cells not responding to Gag peptides. The chain is assembled from TRBV7-9 and TRBJ1-5; TRBD1 is perhaps the D gene, given 6 matching bases. The CDR3 protein is CASSPGHKVDQPQHF. The DNA reads as follows: TGTGCCAGCAGTCCGGGACATAAGGTCGATCAGCCCCAGCATTTT.